These 15 T cell receptor beta chains originate from one sample sequenced in a study of radiotherapy plus CTLA-4 blockade in lung cancer (dated by TCRdb to between 2018 and 2020). Receptors were amplified or captured by the immunoSEQ multiplex PCR assay. As stored in TCRdb, this immuneACCESS dataset retains in-frame rearrangements with V and J assigned. A fraction of the clones does not appear; measured against another copy, unresolved V genes explain less than half of the discrepancy, and the remainder lacks a known reason. This sample has approximately 80,000 clones in its table, and roughly 79% of those were observed once. The leading ten clones occupy roughly 22% of the sample. The starting material was peripheral blood, obtained from a patient treated with radiotherapy plus ipilimumab. The receptor source for this set is a human donor with non-small cell lung cancer whose response to radiotherapy plus ipilimumab could not be evaluated. Some clones in this sample may be carry-over from other donors' samples.

The rearrangement joins TRBV5-4 to TRBJ1-2, with unresolved D. The CDR3 length is 14 residues. Germline CDR1 reads SGHNT; CDR2 reads YYREEE (reference sequence). Trimming took 4 bases from V and 13 from J, leaving 23 bases between them. The CDR3 region has the DNA TGTGCCAGCAGCCCGGTGGAGGTAGTTGACCGCTGCACCTTC. This encodes CASSPVEVVDRCTF.

The V and J genes are TRBV7-3 and TRBJ2-7; 14 bases are shared with TRBD2. V shed 3 bases and J 7 bases; nucleotides not matched to a gene: 2. The CDR3 totals 14 residues. Germline loops: CDR1 SGHTA, CDR2 FQGTGA. CDR3 protein: CASSLGLAGAEQYF. CDR3 DNA sequence: TGTGCCAGCAGCTTGGGACTAGCGGGGGCGGAGCAGTACTTC.

The chain carries TRBV4-2 and TRBJ2-3; 8 bases agree with TRBD2. Germline assignment: CDR1 LGHNA and CDR2 YNFKEQ. The J segment lost 5 bases and the V segment lost 0 bases, leaving 4 bases of the junction unmatched. This CDR3 is built from 15 residues. CDR3 sequence (DNA): TGTGCCAGCAGCCAAGACGGGGGGGTCAGAGATACGCAGTATTTT. It is translated as CASSQDGGVRDTQYF.

The sample holds one count of this clone. The rearrangement uses TRBV5-1 and TRBJ2-5; 7 bases agree with TRBD2. The germline V gene encodes CDR1 SGHRS and CDR2 YFSETQ. J lost 5 bases, V lost 5 bases, and 6 bases had no gene match. The CDR3 sequence is 13 residues long. CDR3 bases: TGCGCCAGCAGACCCGCGGGAGCTGAGACCCAGTACTTC. Its protein is CASRPAGAETQYF.

The V gene is TRBV12-1, the J gene TRBJ1-3. TRBV12-1 is flagged as a pseudogene. The CDR3 consists of 16 residues. The CDR3 DNA follows: TGTGCCAGCACCCTGCAGAGGGCCTCCTCTGGAAACACCATATATTTT. As protein: CASTLQRASSGNTIYF.

V and J are TRBV6-1 and TRBJ1-2; 7 nucleotides agree with TRBD1. J gave up 2 bases and V 0 bases, and 6 bases lay outside the gene matches. Germline-derived CDR1 and CDR2 are MNHNS and SASEGT. This CDR3 region has 16 residues. The CDR3 region has the DNA TGTGCCAGCAGTGAAGCAGGGACAGCGAAGAACTATGGCTACACCTTC. Its translation is CASSEAGTAKNYGYTF.

This chain joins TRBV5-4 and TRBJ2-1; 8 nucleotides align to TRBD2. Germline V gene sequence: CDR1 SGHNT, CDR2 YYREEE (reference sequence). Trimming cost V 4 bases and J 2 bases; bases outside gene matches: 5. The CDR3 covers 15 residues. The CDR3 DNA reads as TGTGCCAGCAGCGAGGGACTAGTCCCCTACAATGAGCAGTTCTTC. It specifies CASSEGLVPYNEQFF.

Points on this clone: At one boundary the junction diverges from the germline segment, which might be a read error. This sequence joins TRBV18 and TRBJ2-7; a possible D gene is TRBD1 (6 bases). This CDR3 spans 13 amino acids. Germline V gives CDR1 KGHSH, CDR2 LQKENI. In DNA form, the CDR3 reads TGTGCCAGCCCACCGGGACAAACCTACGAGCAGTACTTC. It is translated as CASPPGQTYEQYF.

V is TRBV30 and J is TRBJ1-6, with TRBD1 as a possible D gene (5 bases). The V gene's germline CDR1 is GTSNPN and CDR2 SVGIG (reference sequence). Between the trimmed V and J ends, which lost 1 base and 7 bases, there was a span of 8 bases. The CDR3 is 13 residues long. The CDR3 DNA reads as TGTGCCTGGAGTGAGGGGAACAATTCACCCCTCCACTTT. This gives the protein CAWSEGNNSPLHF. Full variable domain (rest looked up from reference TRBV30 and TRBJ1-6): SQTIHQWPATLVQPVGSPLSLECTVEGTSNPNLYWYRQAAGRGLQLLFYSVGIGQISSEVPQNLSASRPQDRQFILSSKKLLLSDSGFYLCAWSEGNNSPLHFGNGTRLTVT.

V is TRBV7-2 and J is TRBJ1-2; D not resolved. Trimming removed 5 bases at V and 2 bases at J, with 9 bases between. Germline-derived CDR1 and CDR2 are SGHTA and FQGNSA. This CDR3 has 13 residues. The CDR3 sequence: CASSPAENYGYTF. The CDR3 nucleotides are TGTGCCAGCAGCCCAGCGGAGAACTATGGCTACACCTTC.

Regarding this clone: An end of the junction differs from the germline gene, which may be a read error. The gene calls are TRBV7-7 and TRBJ2-7; D is uncertain. CDR3 length equals 13 residues. Germline lookup yields CDR1 SSHAT and CDR2 FNYEAQ (reference sequence). Here the CDR3 DNA reads TGTGCTAGCAGCTTAAGTCCGAGCTCCGAGCAGTACTTC. The encoded protein is CASSLSPSSEQYF.

This sequence joins TRBV4-1 and TRBJ2-7, with 7 bases aligning to TRBD1. V trimming: 5 bases; J trimming: 2 bases; junction bases outside the gene matches: 9. Germline V CDR1 and CDR2: MGHRA, YSYEKL. The CDR3 contains 15 residues. The CDR3 reads CASSRSGGMPYEQYF. The CDR3 DNA follows: TGCGCCAGCAGCAGATCAGGGGGAATGCCCTACGAGCAGTACTTC.

This chain links TRBV28 with TRBJ1-1, with a weak D call TRBD1 (5 bases). There are 14 residues in the CDR3. Germline V gene data show CDR1 as MDHEN and CDR2 as SYDVKM. The V end lost 5 bases, the J end lost 1 base, and 11 bases lay between the germline ends. CDR3 region: CASSPGLRNTEAFF. CDR3 DNA sequence: TGTGCCAGCAGTCCGGGACTCAGGAACACTGAAGCTTTCTTT.

The CDR3 is CASTSGQVMNGYTF. The CDR3 nucleotides are TGTGCCAGTACCTCGGGACAGGTCATGAACGGCTACACCTTC. This sequence joins TRBV19 and TRBJ1-2, with 8 bases fitting TRBD1. Trimming cost V 7 bases and J 8 bases; bases outside gene matches: 12. CDR3 length: 14 amino acids. Germline CDR1 reads LNHDA; CDR2 reads SQIVND (reference sequence). Full variable domain (missing parts from reference TRBV19 and TRBJ1-2): DGGITQSPKYLFRKEGQNVTLSCEQNLNHDAMYWYRQDPGQGLRLIYYSQIVNDFQKGDIAEGYSVSREKKESFPLTVTSAQKNPTAFYLCASTSGQVMNGYTFGSGTRLTVV.

This clone was counted a few times. The chain uses TRBV19 and TRBJ2-7; maybe TRBD2 (6 bases). The CDR3 is 14 amino acids. The V end was cut by 6 bases, the J end by 4 bases, with 16 bases between. From germline, CDR1 is LNHDA and CDR2 SQIVND (reference sequence). The CDR3 sequence is CASSPTGGRYEQYF. The CDR3 nucleotides read TGTGCCAGTAGCCCCACAGGTGGGAGGTACGAGCAGTACTTC. The full variable domain, in which reference TRBV19 and TRBJ2-7 provide the parts outside the CDR3, is DGGITQSPKYLFRKEGQNVTLSCEQNLNHDAMYWYRQDPGQGLRLIYYSQIVNDFQKGDIAEGYSVSREKKESFPLTVTSAQKNPTAFYLCASSPTGGRYEQYFGPGTRLTVT.